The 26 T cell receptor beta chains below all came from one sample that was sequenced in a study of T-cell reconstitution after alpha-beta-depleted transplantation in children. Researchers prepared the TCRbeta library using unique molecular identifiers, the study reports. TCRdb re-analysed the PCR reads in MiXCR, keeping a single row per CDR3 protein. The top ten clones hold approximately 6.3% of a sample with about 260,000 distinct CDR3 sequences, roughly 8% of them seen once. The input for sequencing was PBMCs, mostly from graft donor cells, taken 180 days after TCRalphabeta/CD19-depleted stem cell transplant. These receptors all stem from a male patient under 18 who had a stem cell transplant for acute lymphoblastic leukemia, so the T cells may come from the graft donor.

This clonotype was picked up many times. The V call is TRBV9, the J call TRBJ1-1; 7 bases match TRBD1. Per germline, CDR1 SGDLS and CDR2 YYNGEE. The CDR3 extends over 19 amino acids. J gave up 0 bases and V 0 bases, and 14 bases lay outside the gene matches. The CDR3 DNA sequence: TGTGCCAGCAGCGTAGGGCTGACAGGGAGTTCCCTAATGAACACTGAAGCTTTCTTT. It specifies CASSVGLTGSSLMNTEAFF.

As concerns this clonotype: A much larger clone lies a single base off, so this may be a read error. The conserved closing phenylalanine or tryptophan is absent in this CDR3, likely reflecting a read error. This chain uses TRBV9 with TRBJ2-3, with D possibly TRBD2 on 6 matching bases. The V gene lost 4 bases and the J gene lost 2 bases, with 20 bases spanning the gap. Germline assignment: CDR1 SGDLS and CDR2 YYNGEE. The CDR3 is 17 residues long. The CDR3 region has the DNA TGTGCCAGCAGCAGACCGGGGCCCCCGGGGGTCACAGATACGCAGTATATT. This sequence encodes CASSRPGPPGVTDTQYI.

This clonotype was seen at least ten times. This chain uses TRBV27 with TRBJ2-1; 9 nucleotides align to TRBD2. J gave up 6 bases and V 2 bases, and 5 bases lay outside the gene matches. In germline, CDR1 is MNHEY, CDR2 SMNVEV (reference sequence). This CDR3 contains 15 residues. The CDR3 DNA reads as TGTGCCAGCAGTTTAAGGGCGGGAGGGCTCAATGAGCAGTTCTTC. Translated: CASSLRAGGLNEQFF.

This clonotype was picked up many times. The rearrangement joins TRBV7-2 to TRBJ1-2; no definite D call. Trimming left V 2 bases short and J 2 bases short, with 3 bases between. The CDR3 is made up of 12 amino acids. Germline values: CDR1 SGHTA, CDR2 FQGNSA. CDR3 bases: TGTGCCAGCAGCTTACAGAACTATGGCTACACCTTC. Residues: CASSLQNYGYTF.

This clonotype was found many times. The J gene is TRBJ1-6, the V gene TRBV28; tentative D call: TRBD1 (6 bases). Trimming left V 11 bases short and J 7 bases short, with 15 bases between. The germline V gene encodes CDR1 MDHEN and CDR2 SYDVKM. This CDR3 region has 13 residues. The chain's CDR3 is CAFRRDTNSPLHF. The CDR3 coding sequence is TGTGCCTTCCGGCGGGACACGAATTCACCCCTCCACTTT.

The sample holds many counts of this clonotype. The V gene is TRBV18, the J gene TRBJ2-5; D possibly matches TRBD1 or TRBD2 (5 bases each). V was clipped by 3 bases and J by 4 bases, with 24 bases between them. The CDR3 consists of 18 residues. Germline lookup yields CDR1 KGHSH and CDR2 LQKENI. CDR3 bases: TGTGCCAGCTCACCGCTCAGACAACTCGGGACGGAGTCAGAGACCCAGTACTTC. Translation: CASSPLRQLGTESETQYF.

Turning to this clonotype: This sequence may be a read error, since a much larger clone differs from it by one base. This CDR3 reads CASSEGGSEVGEQFF. CDR3 in DNA: TGTGCCAGCAGTGAAGGAGGGAGCGAGGTGGGAGAGCAGTTCTTC. This rearrangement joins TRBV6-1 to TRBJ2-1, with D perhaps matching TRBD2 (5 bases). CDR1 is MNHNS, CDR2 SASEGT, per germline. Trimming pared 1 base from V and 10 bases from J, leaving 17 bases between. The CDR3 is 15 amino acids.

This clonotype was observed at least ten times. CDR3 coding DNA: TGTGCCAGCGGCGGACAGGGATACTACAATGAGCAGTTCTTC. Translated: CASGGQGYYNEQFF. The chain carries TRBV6-2 or TRBV6-3 and TRBJ2-1; 8 bases map to TRBD1. The V gene end was trimmed by 8 bases and the J gene end by 3 bases; junction bases not matched to a gene: 6. The CDR3 spans 14 residues. Germline loops: CDR1 MNHEY, CDR2 SVGEGT.

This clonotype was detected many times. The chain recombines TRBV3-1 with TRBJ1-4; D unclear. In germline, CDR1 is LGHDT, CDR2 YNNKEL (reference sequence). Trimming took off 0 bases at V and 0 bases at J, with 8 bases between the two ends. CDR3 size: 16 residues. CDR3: CASSQDGRATNEKLFF. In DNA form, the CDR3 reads TGTGCCAGCAGCCAAGATGGGAGGGCAACTAATGAAAAACTGTTTTTT.

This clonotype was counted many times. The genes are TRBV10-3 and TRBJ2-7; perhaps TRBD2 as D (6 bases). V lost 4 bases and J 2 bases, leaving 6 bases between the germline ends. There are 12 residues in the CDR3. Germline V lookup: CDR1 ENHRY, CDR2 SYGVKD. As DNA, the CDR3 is TGTGCCATCAGTGGGGGGGCCTACGAGCAGTACTTC. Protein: CAISGGAYEQYF.

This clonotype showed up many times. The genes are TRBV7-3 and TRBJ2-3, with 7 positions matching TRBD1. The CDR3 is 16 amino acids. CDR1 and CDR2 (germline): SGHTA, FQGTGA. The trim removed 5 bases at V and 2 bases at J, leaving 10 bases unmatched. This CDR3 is CASSPGGRGYTDTQYF. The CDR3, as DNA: TGTGCCAGCAGCCCTGGAGGCAGGGGGTACACAGATACGCAGTATTTT.

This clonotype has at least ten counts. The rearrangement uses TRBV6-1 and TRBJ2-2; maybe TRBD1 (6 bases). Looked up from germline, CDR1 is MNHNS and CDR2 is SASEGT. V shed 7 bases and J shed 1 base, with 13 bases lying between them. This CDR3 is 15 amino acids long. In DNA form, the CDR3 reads TGTGCCAGCACTCACCGGGACATGAACACCGGGGAGCTGTTTTTT. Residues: CASTHRDMNTGELFF.

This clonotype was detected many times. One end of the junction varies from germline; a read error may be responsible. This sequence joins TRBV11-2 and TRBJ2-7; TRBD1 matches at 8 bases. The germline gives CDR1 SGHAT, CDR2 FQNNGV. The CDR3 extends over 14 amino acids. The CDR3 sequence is CAISPGQGSYEQYF. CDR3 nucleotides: TGTGCCATCAGCCCAGGACAGGGCTCCTACGAGCAGTACTTC.

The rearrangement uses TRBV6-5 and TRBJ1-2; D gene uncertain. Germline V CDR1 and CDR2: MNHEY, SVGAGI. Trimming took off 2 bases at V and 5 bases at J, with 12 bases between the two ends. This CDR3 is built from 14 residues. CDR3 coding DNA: TGTGCCAGCAGTTACGCCGCCGTAGGGTATGGCTACACCTTC. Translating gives CASSYAAVGYGYTF.

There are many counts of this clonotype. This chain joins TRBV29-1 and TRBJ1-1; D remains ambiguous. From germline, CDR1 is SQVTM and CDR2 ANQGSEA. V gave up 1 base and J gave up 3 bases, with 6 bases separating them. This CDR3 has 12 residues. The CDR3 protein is CSVEVSDTEAFF. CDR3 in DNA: TGCAGCGTTGAAGTGTCAGACACTGAAGCTTTCTTT.

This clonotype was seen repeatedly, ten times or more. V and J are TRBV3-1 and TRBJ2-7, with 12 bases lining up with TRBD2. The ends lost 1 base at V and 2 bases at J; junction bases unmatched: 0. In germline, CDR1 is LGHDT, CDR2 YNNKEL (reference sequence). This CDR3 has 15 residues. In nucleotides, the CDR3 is TGTGCCAGCAGCCAAGGGACTAGCGGGGCCTACGAGCAGTACTTC. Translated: CASSQGTSGAYEQYF.

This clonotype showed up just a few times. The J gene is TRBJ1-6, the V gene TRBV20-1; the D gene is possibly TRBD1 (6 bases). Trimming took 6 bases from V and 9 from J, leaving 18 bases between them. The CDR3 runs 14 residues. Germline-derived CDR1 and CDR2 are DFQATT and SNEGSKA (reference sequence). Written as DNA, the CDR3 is TGCAGTGCGGAAGAGGTGCAAGGGGGTTCACCCCTCCACTTT. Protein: CSAEEVQGGSPLHF.

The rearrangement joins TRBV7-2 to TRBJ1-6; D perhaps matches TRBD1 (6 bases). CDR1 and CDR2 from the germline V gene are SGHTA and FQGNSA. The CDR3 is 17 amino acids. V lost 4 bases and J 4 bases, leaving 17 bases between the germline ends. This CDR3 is CASSSIRGRPYNSPLHF. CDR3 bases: TGTGCCAGCAGCTCGATCAGGGGCCGTCCTTATAATTCACCCCTCCACTTT. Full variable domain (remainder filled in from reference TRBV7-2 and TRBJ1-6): GAGVSQSPSNKVTEKGKDVELRCDPISGHTALYWYRQSLGQGLEFLIYFQGNSAPDKSGLPSDRFSAERTGGSVSTLTIQRTQQEDSAVYLCASSSIRGRPYNSPLHFGNGTRLTVT.

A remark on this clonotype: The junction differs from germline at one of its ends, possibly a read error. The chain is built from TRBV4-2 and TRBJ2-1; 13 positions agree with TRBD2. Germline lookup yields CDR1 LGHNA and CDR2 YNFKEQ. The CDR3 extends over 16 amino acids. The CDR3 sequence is CAISPRLAGGLDEQFF. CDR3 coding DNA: TGTGCCATCAGCCCTCGACTAGCGGGAGGTCTGGATGAGCAGTTCTTC.

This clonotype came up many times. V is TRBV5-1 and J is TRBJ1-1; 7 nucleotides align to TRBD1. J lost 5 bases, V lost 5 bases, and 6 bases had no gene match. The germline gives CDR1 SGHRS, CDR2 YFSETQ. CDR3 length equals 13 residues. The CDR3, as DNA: TGCGCCAGCAGGGCTACAGGGGCGACTGAAGCTTTCTTT. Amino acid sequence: CASRATGATEAFF.

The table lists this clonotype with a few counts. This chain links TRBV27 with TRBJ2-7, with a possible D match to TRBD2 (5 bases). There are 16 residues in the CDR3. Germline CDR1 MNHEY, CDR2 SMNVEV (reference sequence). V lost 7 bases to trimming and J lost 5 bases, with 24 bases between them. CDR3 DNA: TGTGCCAGCACCGCCATAGCGTCCCGAAAGGGCAACGAGCAGTACTTC. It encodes CASTAIASRKGNEQYF.

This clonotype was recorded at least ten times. CDR3 nucleotide sequence: TGTGCCATCAGCGTGGGACAGCCAGGGACTCGCGCAGATACGCAGTATTTT. Its translation: CAISVGQPGTRADTQYF. V usage is TRBV10-3 and J usage is TRBJ2-3; D possibly corresponds to TRBD1 (7 bases). V was pared by 6 bases and J by 4 bases, with 23 bases between. The CDR3 has 17 amino acids. Germline CDR1 is ENHRY and CDR2 is SYGVKD.

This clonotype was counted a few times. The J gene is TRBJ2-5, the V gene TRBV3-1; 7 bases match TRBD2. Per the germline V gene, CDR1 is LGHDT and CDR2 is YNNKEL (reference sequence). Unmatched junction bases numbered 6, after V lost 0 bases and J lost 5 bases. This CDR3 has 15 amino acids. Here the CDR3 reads CASSQEPAGGETQYF. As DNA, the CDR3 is TGTGCCAGCAGCCAAGAACCAGCCGGGGGGGAGACCCAGTACTTC.

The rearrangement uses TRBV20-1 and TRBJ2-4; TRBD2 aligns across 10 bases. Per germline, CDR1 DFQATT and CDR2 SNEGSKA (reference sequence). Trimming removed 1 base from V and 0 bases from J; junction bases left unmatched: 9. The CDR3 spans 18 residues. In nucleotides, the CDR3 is TGCAGTGCTAGAGTGGTAGCGGGAGGTGTAATAGCCAAAAACATTCAGTACTTC. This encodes CSARVVAGGVIAKNIQYF.

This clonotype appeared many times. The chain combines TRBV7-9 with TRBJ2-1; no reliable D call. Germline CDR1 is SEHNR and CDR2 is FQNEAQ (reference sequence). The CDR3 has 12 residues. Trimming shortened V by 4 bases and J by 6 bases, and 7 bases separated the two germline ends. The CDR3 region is CASSSVANEQFF. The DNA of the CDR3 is TGTGCCAGCAGCTCAGTGGCCAATGAGCAGTTCTTC.

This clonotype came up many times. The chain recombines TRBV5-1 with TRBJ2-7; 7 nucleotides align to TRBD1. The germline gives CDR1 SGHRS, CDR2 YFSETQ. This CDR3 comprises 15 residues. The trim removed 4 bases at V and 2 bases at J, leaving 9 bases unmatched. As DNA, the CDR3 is TGCGCCAGCAGCCCGAAGGGGGCCGTCCCCTACGAGCAGTACTTC. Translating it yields CASSPKGAVPYEQYF.